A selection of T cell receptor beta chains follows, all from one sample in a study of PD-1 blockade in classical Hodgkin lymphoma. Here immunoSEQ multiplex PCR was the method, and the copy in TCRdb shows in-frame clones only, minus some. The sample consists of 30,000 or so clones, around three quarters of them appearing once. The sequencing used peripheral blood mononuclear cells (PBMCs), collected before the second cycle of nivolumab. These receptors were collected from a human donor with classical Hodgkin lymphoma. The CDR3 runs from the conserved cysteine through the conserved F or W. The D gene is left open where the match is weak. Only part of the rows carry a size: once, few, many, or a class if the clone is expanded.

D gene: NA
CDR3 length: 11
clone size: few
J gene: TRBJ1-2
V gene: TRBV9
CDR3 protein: CASSYQGGYTF
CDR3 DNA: TGTGCCAGCAGCTACCAGGGAGGCTACACCTTC

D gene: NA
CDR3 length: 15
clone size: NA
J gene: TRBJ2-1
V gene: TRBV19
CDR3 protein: CASSIASGPYNEQFF
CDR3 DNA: TGTGCCAGTAGTATAGCCAGCGGCCCCTACAATGAGCAGTTCTTC

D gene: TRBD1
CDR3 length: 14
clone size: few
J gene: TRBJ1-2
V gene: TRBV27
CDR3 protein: CASSPARGPFGYTF
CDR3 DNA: TGTGCCAGCAGTCCTGCCAGGGGGCCCTTCGGCTACACCTTC

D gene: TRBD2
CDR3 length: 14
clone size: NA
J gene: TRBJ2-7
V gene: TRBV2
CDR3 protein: CASSRTSELDEQYF
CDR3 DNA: TGTGCCAGCAGTCGGACTAGCGAACTCGACGAGCAGTACTTC

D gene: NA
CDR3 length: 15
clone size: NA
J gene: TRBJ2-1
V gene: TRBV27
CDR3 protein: CASSLWRPGYNEQFF
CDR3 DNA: TGTGCCAGCAGTTTATGGAGGCCTGGGTACAATGAGCAGTTCTTC

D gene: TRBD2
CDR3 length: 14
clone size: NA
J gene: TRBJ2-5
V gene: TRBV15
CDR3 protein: CATSRDQRGETQYF
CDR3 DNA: TGTGCCACCAGCAGAGATCAGCGGGGGGAGACCCAGTACTTC

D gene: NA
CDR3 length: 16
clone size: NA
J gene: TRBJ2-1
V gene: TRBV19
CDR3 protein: CASSALGQSSYNEQFF
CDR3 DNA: TGTGCCAGTAGTGCTCTCGGACAGAGCTCCTACAATGAGCAGTTCTTC

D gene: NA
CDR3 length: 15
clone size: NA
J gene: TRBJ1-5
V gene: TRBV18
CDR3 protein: CASSPPPGRDQPQHF
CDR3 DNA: TGTGCCAGCTCACCACCGCCAGGGCGCGATCAGCCCCAGCATTTT

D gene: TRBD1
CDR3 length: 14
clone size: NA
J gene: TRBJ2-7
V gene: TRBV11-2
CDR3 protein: CASSSGQGVYEQYF
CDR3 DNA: TGTGCCAGCAGCTCGGGACAGGGAGTCTACGAGCAGTACTTC

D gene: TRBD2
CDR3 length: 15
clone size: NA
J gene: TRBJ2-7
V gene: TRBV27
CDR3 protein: CASSLFPAGGYEQYF
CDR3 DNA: TGTGCCAGCAGTTTATTTCCAGCGGGAGGATACGAGCAGTACTTC

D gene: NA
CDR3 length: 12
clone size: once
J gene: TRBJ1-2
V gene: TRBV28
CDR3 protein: CASTREGYGYTF
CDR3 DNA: TGTGCCAGCACCCGCGAGGGGTATGGCTACACCTTC

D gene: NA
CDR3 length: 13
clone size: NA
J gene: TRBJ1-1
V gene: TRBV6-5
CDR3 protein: CASKGSVNTEAFF
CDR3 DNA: TGTGCCAGCAAGGGATCGGTGAACACTGAAGCTTTCTTT

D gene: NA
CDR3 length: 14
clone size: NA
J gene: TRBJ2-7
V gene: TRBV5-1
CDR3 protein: CASSLASAHYEQYF
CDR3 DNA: TGCGCCAGCAGCTTGGCTAGCGCACACTACGAGCAGTACTTC

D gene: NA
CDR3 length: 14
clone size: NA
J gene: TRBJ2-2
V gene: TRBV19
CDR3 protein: CASSIEELTGELFF
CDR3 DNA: TGTGCCAGTAGTATTGAGGAGCTCACCGGGGAGCTGTTTTTT

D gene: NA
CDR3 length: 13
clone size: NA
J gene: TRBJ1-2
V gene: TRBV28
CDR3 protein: CASSLAENYGYTF
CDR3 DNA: TGTGCCAGCAGTTTGGCAGAGAACTATGGCTACACCTTC

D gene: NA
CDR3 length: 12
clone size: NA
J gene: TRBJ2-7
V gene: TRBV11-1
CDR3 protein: CASSYERPEQYF
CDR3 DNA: TGTGCCAGCAGCTACGAGCGCCCCGAGCAGTACTTC

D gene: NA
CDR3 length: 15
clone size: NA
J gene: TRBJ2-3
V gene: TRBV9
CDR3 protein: CASSVDWGSTDTQYF
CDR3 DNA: TGTGCCAGCAGCGTAGATTGGGGGAGCACAGATACGCAGTATTTT

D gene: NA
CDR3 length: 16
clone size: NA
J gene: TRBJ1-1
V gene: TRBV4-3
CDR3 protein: CASSQDLFSRAAEAFF
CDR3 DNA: TGCGCCAGCAGCCAAGACCTTTTTTCCCGGGCGGCTGAAGCTTTCTTT

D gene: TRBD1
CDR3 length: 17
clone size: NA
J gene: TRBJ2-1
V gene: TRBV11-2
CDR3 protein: CASSLDERGRIHNEQFF
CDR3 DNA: TGTGCCAGCAGCTTAGATGAGAGGGGGCGCATTCACAATGAGCAGTTCTTC

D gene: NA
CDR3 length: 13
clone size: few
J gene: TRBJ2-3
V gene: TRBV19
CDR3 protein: CASRAGPTDTQYF
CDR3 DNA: TGTGCCAGTAGGGCTGGCCCCACAGATACGCAGTATTTT

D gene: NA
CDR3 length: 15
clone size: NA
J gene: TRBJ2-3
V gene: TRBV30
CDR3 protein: CAWSPPEFRTDTQYF
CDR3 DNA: TGTGCCTGGAGTCCACCGGAGTTCCGCACAGATACGCAGTATTTT

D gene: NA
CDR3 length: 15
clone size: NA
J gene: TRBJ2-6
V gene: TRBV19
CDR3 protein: CASSIGSSGANVLTF
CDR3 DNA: TGTGCCAGTAGTATCGGTTCCTCTGGGGCCAACGTCCTGACTTTC

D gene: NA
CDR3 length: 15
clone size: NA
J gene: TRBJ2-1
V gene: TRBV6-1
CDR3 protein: CASSPEDAASGEQFF
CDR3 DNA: TGTGCCAGCAGTCCAGAGGACGCTGCAAGCGGTGAGCAGTTCTTC

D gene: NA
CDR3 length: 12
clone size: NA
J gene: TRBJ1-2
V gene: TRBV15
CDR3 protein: CATSRTWDGYTF
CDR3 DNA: TGTGCCACCAGTCGGACTTGGGATGGCTACACCTTC

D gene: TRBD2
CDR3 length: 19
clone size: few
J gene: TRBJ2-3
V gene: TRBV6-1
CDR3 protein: CASSEALAGAPASTDTQYF
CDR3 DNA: TGTGCCAGCAGTGAAGCCCTAGCGGGGGCTCCGGCTAGCACAGATACGCAGTATTTT

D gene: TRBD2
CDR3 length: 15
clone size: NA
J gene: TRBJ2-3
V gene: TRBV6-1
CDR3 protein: CASSEKRGYTDTQYF
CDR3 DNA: TGTGCCAGCAGCGAAAAGCGGGGGTACACAGATACGCAGTATTTT

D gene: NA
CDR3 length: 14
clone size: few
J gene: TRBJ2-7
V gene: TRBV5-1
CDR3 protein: CASSWVTASYEQYF
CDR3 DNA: TGCGCCAGCAGCTGGGTGACGGCTTCCTACGAGCAGTACTTC

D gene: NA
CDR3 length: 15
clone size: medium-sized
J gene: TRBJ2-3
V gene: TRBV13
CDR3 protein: CASSPPEGRTDTQYF
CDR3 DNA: TGTGCCAGCAGCCCCCCAGAGGGGCGCACAGATACGCAGTATTTT

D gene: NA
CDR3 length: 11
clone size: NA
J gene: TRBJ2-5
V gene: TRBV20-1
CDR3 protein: CSARDLKTQYF
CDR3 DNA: TGCAGTGCTAGAGATTTAAAGACCCAGTACTTC

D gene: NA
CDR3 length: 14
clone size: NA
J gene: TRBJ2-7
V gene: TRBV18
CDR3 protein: CASSPQAGFHEQYF
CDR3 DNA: TGTGCCAGCTCACCCCAGGCGGGGTTCCACGAGCAGTACTTC

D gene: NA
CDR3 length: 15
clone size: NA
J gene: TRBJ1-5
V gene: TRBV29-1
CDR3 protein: CSVSFGQDSNQPQHF
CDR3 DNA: TGCAGCGTTTCCTTCGGACAAGATAGCAATCAGCCCCAGCATTTT

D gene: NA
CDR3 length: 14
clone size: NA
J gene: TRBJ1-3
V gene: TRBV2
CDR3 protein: CASSLGSSGNTIYF
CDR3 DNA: TGTGCCAGCAGCCTAGGGAGCTCTGGAAACACCATATATTTT

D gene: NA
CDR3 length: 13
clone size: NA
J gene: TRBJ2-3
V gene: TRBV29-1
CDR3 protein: CSVELRGEDTQYF
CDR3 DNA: TGCAGCGTTGAATTACGGGGAGAAGATACGCAGTATTTT

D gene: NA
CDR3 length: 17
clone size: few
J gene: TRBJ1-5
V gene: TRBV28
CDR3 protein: CASSLEKGGDAYQPQHF
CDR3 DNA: TGTGCCAGCAGTTTAGAAAAGGGGGGCGACGCTTATCAGCCCCAGCATTTT

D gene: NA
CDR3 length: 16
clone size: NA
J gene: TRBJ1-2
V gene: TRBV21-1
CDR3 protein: CASATLGPRLKDGYTF
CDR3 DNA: TGTGCCAGCGCAACCCTGGGACCTCGGCTAAAAGATGGCTACACCTTC

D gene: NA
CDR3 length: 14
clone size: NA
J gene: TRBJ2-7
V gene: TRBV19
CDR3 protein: CASSKQGVLSEQYF
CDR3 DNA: TGTGCCAGTAGTAAACAGGGCGTTTTGAGCGAGCAGTACTTC

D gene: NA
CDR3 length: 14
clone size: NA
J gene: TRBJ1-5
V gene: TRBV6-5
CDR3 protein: CASRLGGGNQPQHF
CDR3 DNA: TGTGCCAGCAGACTGGGGGGAGGCAATCAGCCCCAGCATTTT

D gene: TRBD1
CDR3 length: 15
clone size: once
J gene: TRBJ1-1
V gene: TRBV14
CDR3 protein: CASSHRQGGNTEAFF
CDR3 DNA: TGTGCCAGCAGCCATCGACAGGGGGGGAACACTGAAGCTTTCTTT

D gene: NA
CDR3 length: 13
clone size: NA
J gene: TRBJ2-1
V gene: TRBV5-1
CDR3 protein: CASSRTGVDEQFF
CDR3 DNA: TGCGCCAGCAGCCGGACTGGGGTGGATGAGCAGTTCTTC

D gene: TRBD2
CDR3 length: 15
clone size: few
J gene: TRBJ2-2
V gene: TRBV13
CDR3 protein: CASRGGSEGAGELFF
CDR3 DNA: TGTGCCAGCAGGGGCGGGAGCGAGGGTGCCGGGGAGCTGTTTTTT

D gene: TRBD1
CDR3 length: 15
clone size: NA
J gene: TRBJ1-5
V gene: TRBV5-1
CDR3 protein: CASSLTGRSNQPQHF
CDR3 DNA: TGCGCCAGCAGCCTGACAGGGAGGAGCAATCAGCCCCAGCATTTT

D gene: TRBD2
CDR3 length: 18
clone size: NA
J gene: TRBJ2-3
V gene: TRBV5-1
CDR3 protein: CASSRVTGGLGSTDTQYF
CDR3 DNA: TGCGCCAGCAGCAGAGTCACGGGGGGGCTTGGGAGCACAGATACGCAGTATTTT

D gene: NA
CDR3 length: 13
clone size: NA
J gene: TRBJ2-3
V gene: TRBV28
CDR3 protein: CAHSPGGTDTQYF
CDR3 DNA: TGTGCCCATTCTCCCGGGGGCACAGATACGCAGTATTTT

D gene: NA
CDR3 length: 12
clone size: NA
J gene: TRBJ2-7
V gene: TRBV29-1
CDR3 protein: CSYLGESYEQYF
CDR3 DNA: TGCAGCTACTTGGGTGAATCCTACGAGCAGTACTTC

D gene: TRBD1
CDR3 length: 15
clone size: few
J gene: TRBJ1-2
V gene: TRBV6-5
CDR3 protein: CASSYSTGGLGGYTF
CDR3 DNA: TGTGCCAGCAGTTACTCGACAGGGGGCCTGGGGGGCTACACCTTC

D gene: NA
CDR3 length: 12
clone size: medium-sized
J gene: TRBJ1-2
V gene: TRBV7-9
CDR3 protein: CASSLLGDGYTF
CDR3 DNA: TGTGCCAGCAGCTTACTAGGCGATGGCTACACCTTC

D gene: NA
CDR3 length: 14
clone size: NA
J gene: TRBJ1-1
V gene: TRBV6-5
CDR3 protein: CASSYPAGFTEAFF
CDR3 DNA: TGTGCCAGCAGTTACCCGGCAGGGTTCACTGAAGCTTTCTTT

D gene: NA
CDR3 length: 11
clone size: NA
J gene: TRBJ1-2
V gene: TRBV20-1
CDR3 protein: CSAIAPYGYTF
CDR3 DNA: TGCAGTGCCATAGCCCCCTATGGCTACACCTTC

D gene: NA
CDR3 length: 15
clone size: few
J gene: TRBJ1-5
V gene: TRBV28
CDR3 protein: CASSLNAPLGQPQHF
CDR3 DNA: TGTGCCAGCAGTTTGAACGCCCCGCTAGGGCAGCCCCAGCATTTT

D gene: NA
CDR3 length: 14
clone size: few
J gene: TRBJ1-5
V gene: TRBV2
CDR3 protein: CASSEVDSNQPQHF
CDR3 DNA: TGTGCCAGCAGTGAGGTGGATAGCAATCAGCCCCAGCATTTT

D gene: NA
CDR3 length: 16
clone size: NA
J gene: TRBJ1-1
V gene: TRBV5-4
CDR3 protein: CASSLDIGTVNTEAFF
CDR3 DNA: TGTGCCAGCAGCTTGGATATCGGGACCGTGAACACTGAAGCTTTCTTT

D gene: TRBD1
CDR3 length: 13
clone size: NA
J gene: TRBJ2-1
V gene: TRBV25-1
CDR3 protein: CASSAGQVNEQFF
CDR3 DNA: TGTGCCAGCAGTGCGGGACAGGTCAATGAGCAGTTCTTC

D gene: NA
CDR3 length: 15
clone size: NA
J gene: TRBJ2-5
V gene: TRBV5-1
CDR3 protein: CASRREGLQGETQYF
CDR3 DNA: TGCGCCTCCAGGAGGGAAGGGCTTCAGGGGGAGACCCAGTACTTC

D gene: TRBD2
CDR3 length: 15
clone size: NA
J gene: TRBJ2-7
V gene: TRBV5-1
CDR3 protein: CASSPTVRGAYEQYF
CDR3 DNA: TGCGCCAGCAGCCCCACTGTCCGGGGGGCCTACGAGCAGTACTTC

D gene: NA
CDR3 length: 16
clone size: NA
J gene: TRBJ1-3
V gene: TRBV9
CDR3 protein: CASSSQTGGVWDTIYF
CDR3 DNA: TGTGCCAGCAGCTCCCAAACGGGAGGGGTGTGGGACACCATATATTTT

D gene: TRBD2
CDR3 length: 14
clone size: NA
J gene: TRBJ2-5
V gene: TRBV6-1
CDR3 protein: CASSESVAGQTQYF
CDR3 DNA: TGTGCCAGCAGTGAGTCGGTAGCGGGGCAGACCCAGTACTTC

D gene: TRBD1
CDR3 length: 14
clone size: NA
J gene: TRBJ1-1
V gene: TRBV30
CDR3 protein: CARRQGEGVTEAFF
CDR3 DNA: TGTGCCCGCCGACAGGGGGAGGGGGTCACTGAAGCTTTCTTT

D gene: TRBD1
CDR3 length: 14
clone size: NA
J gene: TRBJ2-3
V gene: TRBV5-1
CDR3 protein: CASSGAGGPDTQYF
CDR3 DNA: TGCGCCAGCAGCGGAGCAGGGGGCCCAGATACGCAGTATTTT

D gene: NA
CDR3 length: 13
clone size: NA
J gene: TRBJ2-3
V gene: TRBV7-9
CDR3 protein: CASSLGHTDTQYF
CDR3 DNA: TGTGCCAGCAGCCTGGGACACACAGATACGCAGTATTTT